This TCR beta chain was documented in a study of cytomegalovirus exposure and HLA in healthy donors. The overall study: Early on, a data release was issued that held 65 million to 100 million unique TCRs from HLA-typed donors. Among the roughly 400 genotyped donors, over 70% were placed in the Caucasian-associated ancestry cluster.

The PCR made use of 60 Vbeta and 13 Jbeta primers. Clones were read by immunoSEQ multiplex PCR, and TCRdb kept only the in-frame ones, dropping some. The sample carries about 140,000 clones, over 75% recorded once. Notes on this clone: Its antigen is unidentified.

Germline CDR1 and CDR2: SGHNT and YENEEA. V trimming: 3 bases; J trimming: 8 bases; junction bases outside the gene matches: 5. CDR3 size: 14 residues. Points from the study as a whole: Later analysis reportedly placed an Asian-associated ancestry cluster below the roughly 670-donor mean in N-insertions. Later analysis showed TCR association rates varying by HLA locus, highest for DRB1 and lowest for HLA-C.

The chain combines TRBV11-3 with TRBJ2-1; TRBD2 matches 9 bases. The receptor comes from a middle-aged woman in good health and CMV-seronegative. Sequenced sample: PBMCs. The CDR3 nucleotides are TGTGCCAGCAGCTTTGGCGGGAGGGTCCATGAGCAGTTCTTC. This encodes CASSFGGRVHEQFF.